These T cell receptor beta chains were read from a single sample in a study of T-cell memory formation after mild COVID-19. One entry per CDR3 protein results from TCRdb running MiXCR on the 5' RACE reads. This table holds around 200,000 distinct CDR3 sequences, around a sixth found once. The sample was PBMCs or a T cell subset sorted from them (not recorded which). The receptor source for this set is a man younger than 35 who had mild COVID-19 (a few samples of this study predate the infection). Cell type and time point are not known. Each CDR3 is given with its conserved first and last residue.

V gene	J gene	CDR3 protein
TRBV7-2	TRBJ2-5	CASSSPRGRRETQYF
TRBV7-2	TRBJ1-3	CASGVLGNTIYF
TRBV4-3	TRBJ1-5	CASSQAPGTRQPQHF
TRBV4-1	TRBJ2-3	CASSQDGTPSHSQYF
TRBV6-2/TRBV6-3	TRBJ1-5	CASSSNNQPQHF
TRBV12-3/TRBV12-4	TRBJ2-2	CASRYGTGDTGELFF
TRBV30	TRBJ1-1	CAWGRYTEAFF
TRBV6-1	TRBJ1-5	CASSGNDRGNQPQHF
TRBV5-1	TRBJ2-2	CASSGTVNTGELFF
TRBV5-5	TRBJ1-6	CATGGGNSPLHF
TRBV6-2/TRBV6-3	TRBJ1-2	CASSLTGINYGYTF
TRBV7-2	TRBJ1-2	CASSSPLGTGGYGYTF
TRBV3-2	TRBJ2-5	CASSQDHGVVEETQYF
TRBV15	TRBJ1-5	CATSRDGGTNQPQHF
TRBV7-7	TRBJ2-5	CASSLDGLLGNQYF
TRBV5-6	TRBJ2-7	CASSWTPGDRWTYEQYF
TRBV18	TRBJ1-5	CASSVSNQPQHF
TRBV4-2	TRBJ1-1	CASSQDSTATEAFF